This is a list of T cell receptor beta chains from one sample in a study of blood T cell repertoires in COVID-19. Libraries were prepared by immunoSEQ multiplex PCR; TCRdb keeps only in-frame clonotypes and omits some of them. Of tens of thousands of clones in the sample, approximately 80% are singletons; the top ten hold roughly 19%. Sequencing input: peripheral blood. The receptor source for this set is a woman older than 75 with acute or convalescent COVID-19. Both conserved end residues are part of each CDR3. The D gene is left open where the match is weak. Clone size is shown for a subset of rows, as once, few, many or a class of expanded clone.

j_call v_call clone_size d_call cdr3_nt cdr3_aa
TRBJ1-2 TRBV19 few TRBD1 TGTGCCAGTATTTCCCGGACAGGGGGTATCGGTGGCTACACCTTC CASISRTGGIGGYTF
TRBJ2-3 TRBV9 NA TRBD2 TGTGCCAGCAGCGTAGCTCCAGCGGGAGCAAGGGATACGCAGTATTTT CASSVAPAGARDTQYF
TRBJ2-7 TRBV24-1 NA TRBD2 TGTGTTACCCCGCCCTGGGGGGGGTACGAGCAGTACTTC CVTPPWGGYEQYF
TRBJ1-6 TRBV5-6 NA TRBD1 TGTGCCAGCAGCTTTCAGGACAGGGTTGCTTCACCCCTCCACTTT CASSFQDRVASPLHF
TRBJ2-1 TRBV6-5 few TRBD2 TGTGCCAGCACCCCTAGCGGGGCAGTGTACAATGAGCAGTTCTTC CASTPSGAVYNEQFF
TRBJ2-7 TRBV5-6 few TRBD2 TGTGCCAGCAGCCCCGGACTAGCGGGGGAAATGCACTACGAGCAGTACTTC CASSPGLAGEMHYEQYF
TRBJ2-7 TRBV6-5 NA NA TGTGCCAGCAGTCAACTCGGACTTGAGCAGTACTTC CASSQLGLEQYF
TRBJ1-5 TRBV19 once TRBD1 TGTGCCAGTAGTGGGACAGGGGTCCAGCCCCAGCATTTT CASSGTGVQPQHF
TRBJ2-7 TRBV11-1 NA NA TGTGCCAGCAGCAACAAGGGGGTTGGCGGGTCCTACGAGCAGTACTTC CASSNKGVGGSYEQYF
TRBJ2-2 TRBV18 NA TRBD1 TGTGCCAGCTCACCCCCGGACAGGGGGTTGAACACCGGGGAGCTGTTTTTT CASSPPDRGLNTGELFF
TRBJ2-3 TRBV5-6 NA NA TGTGCCAGCAGCTTACCAACAGGCAGCACAGATACGCAGTATTTT CASSLPTGSTDTQYF
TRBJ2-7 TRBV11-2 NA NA TGTGCCAGCAGCTTTCTTGGGAGAGGTTCCTACGAGCAGTACTTC CASSFLGRGSYEQYF
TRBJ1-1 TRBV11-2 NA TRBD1 TGTGCCAGCAGCTCGGACAGGTCTGGGACTGAAGCTTTCTTT CASSSDRSGTEAFF
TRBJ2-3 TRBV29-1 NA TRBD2 TGCAGCGTTGAAAAGTGGGAGGGAGCAGATACGCAGTATTTT CSVEKWEGADTQYF
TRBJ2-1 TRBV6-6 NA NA TGTGCCAGCAGCCTAGGGAGCGGCGCATACAATGAGCAGTTCTTC CASSLGSGAYNEQFF
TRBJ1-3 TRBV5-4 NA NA TGTGCCAGCAGCGGGGGAGGCACAAGCTCTGGAAACACCATATATTTT CASSGGGTSSGNTIYF
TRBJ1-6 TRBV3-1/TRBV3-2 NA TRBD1 TGTGCCAGCAGCCGGTGGGACAGGGGTAATGGTTCACCCCTCCACTTT CASSRWDRGNGSPLHF
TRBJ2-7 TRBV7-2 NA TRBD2 TGTGCCAGCGCGTCAGCCGGCGGGAGGGCGAGGGAGCAGTACTTC CASASAGGRAREQYF
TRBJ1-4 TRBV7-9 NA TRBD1 TGTGCCAGCACCCTCCTGACAGGGGATAATGAAAAACTGTTTTTT CASTLLTGDNEKLFF
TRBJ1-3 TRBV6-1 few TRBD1 TGTGCCAGCAGTTCCGGGACAGTTGGAAACACCATATATTTT CASSSGTVGNTIYF
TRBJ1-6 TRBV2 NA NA TGTGCCAGCACTTGGGGGGTCAATTCACCCCTCCACTTT CASTWGVNSPLHF
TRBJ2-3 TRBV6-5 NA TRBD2 TGTGCCAGCACCCCAGCGGGAGTGGGAGATACGCAGTATTTT CASTPAGVGDTQYF
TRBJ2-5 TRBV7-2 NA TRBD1 TGTGCCAGCAGCTCAACCTATAGGACAGGGGGAGAGACCCAGTACTTC CASSSTYRTGGETQYF
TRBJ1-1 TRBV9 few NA TGTGCCAGCAGCTCAGGGGCGATGAACACTGAAGCTTTCTTT CASSSGAMNTEAFF
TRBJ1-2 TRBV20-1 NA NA TGCAGTGCAGAGGAATATGGCTACACCTTC CSAEEYGYTF
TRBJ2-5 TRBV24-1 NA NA TGTGCCACCAGTGATTCCCGTAAGGGGCCCGTAGAGACCCAGTACTTC CATSDSRKGPVETQYF
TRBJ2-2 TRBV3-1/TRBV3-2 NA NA TGTGCCAGCAGCCAAGGACTATTTAACACCGGGGAGCTGTTTTTT CASSQGLFNTGELFF
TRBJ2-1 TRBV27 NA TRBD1 TGTGCCAGCAGGAGACAGGGCGCTAAGCAGTTCTTC CASRRQGAKQFF
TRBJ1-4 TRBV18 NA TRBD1 TGTGCCAGCTCACCCCGGACAGGGGTTGCAACTAATGAAAAACTGTTTTTT CASSPRTGVATNEKLFF
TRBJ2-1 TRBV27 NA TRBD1 TGTGCCAGCAGTCCTCGGACAGGGAGCTCCTACAATGAGCAGTTCTTC CASSPRTGSSYNEQFF